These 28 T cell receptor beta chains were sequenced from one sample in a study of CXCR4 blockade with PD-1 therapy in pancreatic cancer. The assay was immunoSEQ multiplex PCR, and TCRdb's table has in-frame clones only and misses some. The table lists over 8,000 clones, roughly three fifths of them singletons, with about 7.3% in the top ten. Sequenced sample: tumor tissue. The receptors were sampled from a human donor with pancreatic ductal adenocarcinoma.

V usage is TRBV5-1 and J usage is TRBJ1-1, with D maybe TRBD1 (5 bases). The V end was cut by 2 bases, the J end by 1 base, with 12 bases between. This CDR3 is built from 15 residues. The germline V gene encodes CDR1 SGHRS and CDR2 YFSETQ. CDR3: CASSFEQGWNTEAFF. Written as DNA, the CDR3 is TGCGCCAGCAGCTTTGAGCAGGGTTGGAACACTGAAGCTTTCTTT. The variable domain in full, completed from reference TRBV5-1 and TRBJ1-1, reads KAGVTQTPRYLIKTRGQQVTLSCSPISGHRSVSWYQQTPGQGLQFLFEYFSETQRNKGNFPGRFSGRQFSNSRSEMNVSTLELGDSALYLCASSFEQGWNTEAFFGQGTRLTVV.

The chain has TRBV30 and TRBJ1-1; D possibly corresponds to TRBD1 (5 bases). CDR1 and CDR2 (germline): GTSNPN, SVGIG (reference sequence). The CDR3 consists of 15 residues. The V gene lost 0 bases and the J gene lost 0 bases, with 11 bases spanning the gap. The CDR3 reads CAWSVPDRLNTEAFF. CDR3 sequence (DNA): TGTGCCTGGAGTGTACCAGACAGACTGAACACTGAAGCTTTCTTT. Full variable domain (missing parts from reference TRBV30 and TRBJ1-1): SQTIHQWPATLVQPVGSPLSLECTVEGTSNPNLYWYRQAAGRGLQLLFYSVGIGQISSEVPQNLSASRPQDRQFILSSKKLLLSDSGFYLCAWSVPDRLNTEAFFGQGTRLTVV.

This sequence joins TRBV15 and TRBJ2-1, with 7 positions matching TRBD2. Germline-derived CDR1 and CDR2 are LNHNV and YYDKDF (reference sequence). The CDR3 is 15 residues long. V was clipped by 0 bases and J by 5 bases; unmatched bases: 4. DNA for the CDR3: TGTGCCACCAGCAGAGAGACTAGCCAGCACAATGAGCAGTTCTTC. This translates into CATSRETSQHNEQFF.

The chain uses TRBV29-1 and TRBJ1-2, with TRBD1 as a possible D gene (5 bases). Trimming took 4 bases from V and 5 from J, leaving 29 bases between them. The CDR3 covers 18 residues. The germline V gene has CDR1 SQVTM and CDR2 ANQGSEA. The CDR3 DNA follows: TGCAGCGTTGCCCGAGGAGGGGCCGGGACGTACCCCGGTTATGGCTACACCTTC. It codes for CSVARGGAGTYPGYGYTF. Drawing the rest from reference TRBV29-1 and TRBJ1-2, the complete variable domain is SAVISQKPSRDICQRGTSLTIQCQVDSQVTMMFWYRQQPGQSLTLIATANQGSEATYESGFVIDKFPISRPNLTFSTLTVSNMSPEDSSIYLCSVARGGAGTYPGYGYTFGSGTRLTVV.

Here the CDR3 reads CAWTLTGGSYGYTF. For the CDR3, the DNA is TGTGCCTGGACCCTAACAGGGGGCAGCTATGGCTACACCTTC. This rearrangement joins TRBV30 to TRBJ1-2, with TRBD1 identical over 9 bases. V dropped 4 bases and J dropped 4; count of bases not matched to a gene: 7. The germline V gene encodes CDR1 GTSNPN and CDR2 SVGIG (reference sequence). This CDR3 is built from 14 residues.

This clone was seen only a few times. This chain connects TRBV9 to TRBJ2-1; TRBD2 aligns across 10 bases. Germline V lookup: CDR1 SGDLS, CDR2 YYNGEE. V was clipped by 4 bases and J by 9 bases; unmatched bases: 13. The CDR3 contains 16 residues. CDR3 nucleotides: TGTGCCAGCAGCTCCGGAGCGGGAGGGCCGGACAGTGAGCAGTTCTTC. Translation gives CASSSGAGGPDSEQFF.

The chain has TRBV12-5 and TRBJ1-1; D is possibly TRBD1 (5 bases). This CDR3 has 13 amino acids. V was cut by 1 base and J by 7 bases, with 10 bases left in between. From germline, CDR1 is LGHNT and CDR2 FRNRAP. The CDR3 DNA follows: TGTGCTAGTGGTTTGGCGGGGGGAGGTGAAGCTTTCTTT. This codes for CASGLAGGGEAFF.

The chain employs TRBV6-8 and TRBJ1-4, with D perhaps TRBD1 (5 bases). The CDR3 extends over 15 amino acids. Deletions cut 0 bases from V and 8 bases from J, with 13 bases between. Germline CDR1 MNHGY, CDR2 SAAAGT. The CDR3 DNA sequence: TGTGCCAGCAGTTACTCGGGAGGGGTTCGGGAAAAACTGTTTTTT. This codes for CASSYSGGVREKLFF.

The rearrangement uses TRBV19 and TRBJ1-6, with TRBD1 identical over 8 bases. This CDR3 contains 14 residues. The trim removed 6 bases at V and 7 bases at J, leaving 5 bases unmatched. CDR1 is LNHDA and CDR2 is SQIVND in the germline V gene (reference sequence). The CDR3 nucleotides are TGTGCCAGTAGACCGGGACAGGTGAATTCACCCCTCCACTTT. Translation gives CASRPGQVNSPLHF.

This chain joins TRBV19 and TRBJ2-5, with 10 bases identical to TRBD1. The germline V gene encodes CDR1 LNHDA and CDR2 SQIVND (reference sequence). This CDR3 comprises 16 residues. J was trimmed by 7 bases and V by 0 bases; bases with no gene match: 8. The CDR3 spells CASSIEAGTGASTQYF. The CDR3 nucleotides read TGTGCCAGTAGTATAGAAGCCGGGACAGGGGCTTCGACCCAGTACTTC. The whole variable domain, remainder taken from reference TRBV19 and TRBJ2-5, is DGGITQSPKYLFRKEGQNVTLSCEQNLNHDAMYWYRQDPGQGLRLIYYSQIVNDFQKGDIAEGYSVSREKKESFPLTVTSAQKNPTAFYLCASSIEAGTGASTQYFGPGTRLLVL.

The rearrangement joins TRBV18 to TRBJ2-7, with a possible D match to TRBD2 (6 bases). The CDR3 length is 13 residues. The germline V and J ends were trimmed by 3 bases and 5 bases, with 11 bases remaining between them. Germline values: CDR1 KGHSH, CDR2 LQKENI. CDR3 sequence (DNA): TGTGCCAGCTCACCCTTCAGGGAGGACGAGCAGTACTTC. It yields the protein CASSPFREDEQYF.

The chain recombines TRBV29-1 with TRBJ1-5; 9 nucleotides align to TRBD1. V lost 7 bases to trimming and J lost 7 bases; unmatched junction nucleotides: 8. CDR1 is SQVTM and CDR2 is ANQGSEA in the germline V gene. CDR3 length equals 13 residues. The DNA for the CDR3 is TGCAGCGCTTGGACAGGGGACGGGCAGCCCCAGCATTTT. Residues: CSAWTGDGQPQHF.

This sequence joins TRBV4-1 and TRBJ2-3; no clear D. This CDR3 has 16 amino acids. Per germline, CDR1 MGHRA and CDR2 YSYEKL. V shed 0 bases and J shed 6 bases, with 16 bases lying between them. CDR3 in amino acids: CASSQEFVPDGDTQYF. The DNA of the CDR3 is TGCGCCAGCAGCCAAGAATTCGTACCTGACGGGGATACGCAGTATTTT.

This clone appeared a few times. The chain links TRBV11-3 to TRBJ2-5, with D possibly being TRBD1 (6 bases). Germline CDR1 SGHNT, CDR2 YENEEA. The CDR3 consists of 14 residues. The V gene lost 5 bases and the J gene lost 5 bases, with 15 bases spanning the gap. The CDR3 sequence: CASSPMPGVETQYF. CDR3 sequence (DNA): TGTGCCAGCAGCCCCATGCCAGGGGTGGAGACCCAGTACTTC.

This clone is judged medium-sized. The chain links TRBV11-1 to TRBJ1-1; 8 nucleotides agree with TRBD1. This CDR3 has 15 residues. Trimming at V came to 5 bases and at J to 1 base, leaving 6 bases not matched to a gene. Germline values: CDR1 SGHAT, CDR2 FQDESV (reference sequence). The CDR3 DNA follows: TGTGCCAGCAGCAACCGGACAGGGCAGAACACTGAAGCTTTCTTT. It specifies CASSNRTGQNTEAFF.

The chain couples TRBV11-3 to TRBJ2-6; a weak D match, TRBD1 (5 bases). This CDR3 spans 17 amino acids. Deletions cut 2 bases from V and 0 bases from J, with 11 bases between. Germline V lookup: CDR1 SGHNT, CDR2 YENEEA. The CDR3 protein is CASSLTTGYSGANVLTF. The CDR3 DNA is TGTGCCAGCAGCTTAACCACAGGCTACTCTGGGGCCAACGTCCTGACTTTC.

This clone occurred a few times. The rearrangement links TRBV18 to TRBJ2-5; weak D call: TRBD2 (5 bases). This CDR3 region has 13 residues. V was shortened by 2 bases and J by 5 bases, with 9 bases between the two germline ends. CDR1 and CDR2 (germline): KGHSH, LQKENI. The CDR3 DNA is TGTGCCAGCTCACCAATGAGAGGGGAGACCCAGTACTTC. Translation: CASSPMRGETQYF.

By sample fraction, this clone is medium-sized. CDR3 loop: CASSSETGGTPSNEQFF. The CDR3, as DNA: TGTGCCAGCAGTTCAGAGACAGGGGGCACGCCCTCCAATGAGCAGTTCTTC. This rearrangement joins TRBV28 to TRBJ2-1, with 10 bases identical to TRBD1. Germline CDR1 and CDR2: MDHEN and SYDVKM. The CDR3 contains 17 residues. Losses at the gene ends were 4 bases for V and 6 bases for J; bases not matched to a gene: 12.

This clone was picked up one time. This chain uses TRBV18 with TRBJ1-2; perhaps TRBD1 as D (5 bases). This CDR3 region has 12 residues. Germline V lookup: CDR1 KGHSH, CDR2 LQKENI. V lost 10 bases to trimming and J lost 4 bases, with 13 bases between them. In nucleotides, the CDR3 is TGTGCCACCTCCCAGGGCTCCTATGGCTACACCTTC. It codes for CATSQGSYGYTF.

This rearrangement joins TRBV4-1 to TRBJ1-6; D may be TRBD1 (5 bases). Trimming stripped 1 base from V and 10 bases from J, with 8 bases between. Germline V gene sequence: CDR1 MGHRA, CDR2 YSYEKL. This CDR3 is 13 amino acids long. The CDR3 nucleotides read TGCGCCAGCAGCCAAGGGGGGAAATCACCCCTCCACTTT. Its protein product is CASSQGGKSPLHF.

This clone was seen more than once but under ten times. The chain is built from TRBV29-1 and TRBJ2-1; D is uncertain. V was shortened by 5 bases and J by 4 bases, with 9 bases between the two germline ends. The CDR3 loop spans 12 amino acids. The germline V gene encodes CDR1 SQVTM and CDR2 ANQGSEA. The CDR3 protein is CSVRRPYNEQFF. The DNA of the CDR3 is TGCAGCGTTCGCAGGCCGTACAATGAGCAGTTCTTC.

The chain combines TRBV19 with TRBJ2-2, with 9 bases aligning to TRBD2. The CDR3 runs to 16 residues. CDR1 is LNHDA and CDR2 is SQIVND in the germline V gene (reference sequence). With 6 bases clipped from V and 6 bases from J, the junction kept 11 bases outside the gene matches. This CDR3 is CASSRGRGRASGELFF. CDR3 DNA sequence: TGTGCCAGTAGCCGGGGGCGCGGGAGGGCCTCCGGGGAGCTGTTTTTT.

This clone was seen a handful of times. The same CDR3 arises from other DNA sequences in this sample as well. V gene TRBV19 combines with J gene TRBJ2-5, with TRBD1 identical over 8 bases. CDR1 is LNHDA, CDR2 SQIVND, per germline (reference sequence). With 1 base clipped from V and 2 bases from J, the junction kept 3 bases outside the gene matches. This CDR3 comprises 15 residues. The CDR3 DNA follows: TGTGCCAGTAGTATAGGCAGGGGGCGGCAAGAGACCCAGTACTTC. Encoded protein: CASSIGRGRQETQYF.

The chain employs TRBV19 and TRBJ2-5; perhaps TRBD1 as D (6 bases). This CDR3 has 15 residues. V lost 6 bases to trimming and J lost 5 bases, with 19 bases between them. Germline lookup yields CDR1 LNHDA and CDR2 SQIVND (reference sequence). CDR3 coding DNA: TGTGCCAGTAGGGAGAACACAGGGCTCCGCGAGACCCAGTACTTC. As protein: CASRENTGLRETQYF.

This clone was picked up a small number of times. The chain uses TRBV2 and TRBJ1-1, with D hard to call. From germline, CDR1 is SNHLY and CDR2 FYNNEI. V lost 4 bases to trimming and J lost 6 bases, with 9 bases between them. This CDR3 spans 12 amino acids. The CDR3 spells CASSVRGSEAFF. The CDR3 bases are TGTGCCAGCAGTGTAAGAGGTTCTGAAGCTTTCTTT.

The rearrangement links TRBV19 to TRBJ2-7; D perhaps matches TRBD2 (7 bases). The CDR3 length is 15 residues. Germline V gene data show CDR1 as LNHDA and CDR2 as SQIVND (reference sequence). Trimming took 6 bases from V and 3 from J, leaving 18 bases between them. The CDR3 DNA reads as TGTGCCAGTAGCCTTAAGCGGGAACAGGGCTACGAGCAGTACTTC. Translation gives CASSLKREQGYEQYF.

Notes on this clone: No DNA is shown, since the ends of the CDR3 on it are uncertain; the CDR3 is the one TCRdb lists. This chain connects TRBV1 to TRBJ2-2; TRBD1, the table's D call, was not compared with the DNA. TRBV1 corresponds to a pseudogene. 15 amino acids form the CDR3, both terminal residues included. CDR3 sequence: CASSRWGQGAGELFF.

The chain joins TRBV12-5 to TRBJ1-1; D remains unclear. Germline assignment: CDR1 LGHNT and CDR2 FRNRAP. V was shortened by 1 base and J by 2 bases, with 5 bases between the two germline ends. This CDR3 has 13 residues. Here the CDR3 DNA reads TGTGCTAGTGGTTTGGGAGGTAACACTGAAGCTTTCTTT. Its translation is CASGLGGNTEAFF.